What follows are 2 T cell receptor beta chains derived from one specimen sequenced in a study of shared clonotypes between healthy human individuals. The naive CD8 fraction comprised CD45RO-negative cells positively selected for CCR7 and excluded terminally differentiated effector memory CD45RA+ cells. The table came from immunoSEQ multiplex PCR; TCRdb's copy has only in-frame clones and leaves some out. The sample contains approximately 2,000,000 clones, roughly 95% of which appear only once. The sample was naive CD8+ T cells from PBMCs. The origin of the receptors is a man between 18 and 35 years old in good health. Some clones in this sample may be carry-over from other donors' samples.

This clone was picked up a small number of times. CDR3 loop: CASSEGAETNIQYF. For the CDR3, the DNA is TGTGCCAGCAGTGAAGGAGCAGAGACAAACATTCAGTACTTC. The chain recombines TRBV6-1 with TRBJ2-4; D not resolved. CDR3 size: 14 residues. The V gene's germline CDR1 is MNHNS and CDR2 SASEGT. The ends were cut back, 1 base at V and 6 bases at J, with 10 bases in the middle.

The rearrangement links TRBV29-1 to TRBJ2-1; 7 nucleotides line up with TRBD2. The CDR3 runs to 14 residues. Germline V gene sequence: CDR1 SQVTM, CDR2 ANQGSEA. With V trimmed by 5 bases and J by 2 bases, 6 bases remained unmatched. CDR3 sequence (DNA): TGCAGCGTTCCGGCGGGAGTAGCCTACAATGAGCAGTTCTTC. The encoded protein is CSVPAGVAYNEQFF.